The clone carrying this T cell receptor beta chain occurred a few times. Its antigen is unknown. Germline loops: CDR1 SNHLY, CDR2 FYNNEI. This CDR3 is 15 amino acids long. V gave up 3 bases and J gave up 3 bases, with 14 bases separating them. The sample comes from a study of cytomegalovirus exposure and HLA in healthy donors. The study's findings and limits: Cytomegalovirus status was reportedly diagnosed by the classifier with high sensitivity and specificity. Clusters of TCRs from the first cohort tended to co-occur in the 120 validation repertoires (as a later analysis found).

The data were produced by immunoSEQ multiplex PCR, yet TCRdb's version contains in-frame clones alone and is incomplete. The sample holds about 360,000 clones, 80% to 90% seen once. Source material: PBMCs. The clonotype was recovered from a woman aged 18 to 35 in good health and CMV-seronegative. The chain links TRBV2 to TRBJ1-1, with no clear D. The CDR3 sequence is CASSEGYLRDTEAFF. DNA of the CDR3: TGTGCCAGCAGTGAGGGGTACTTGAGGGACACTGAAGCTTTCTTT.